This is a list of T cell receptor beta chains from one sample in a study of cytomegalovirus exposure and HLA in healthy donors. Data came from immunoSEQ multiplex PCR; TCRdb stores just in-frame clones and leaves some out. This sample's table has tens of thousands of clones. Material for sequencing was PBMCs. Receptors were obtained from a male donor in good health and CMV-seronegative. Both conserved end residues are part of each CDR3. Each record gives: D gene, J gene, V gene, CDR3 protein, CDR3 DNA. A D gene is named only where the DNA matches it firmly.

TRBD1 TRBJ2-5 TRBV18 CASSPPLDRGRLGRETQYF TGTGCCAGCTCACCACCCCTCGACAGGGGGCGCTTGGGAAGAGAGACCCAGTACTTC
TRBD2 TRBJ2-7 TRBV27 CASSSPTSGSYEQYF TGTGCCAGCAGTTCACCGACTAGCGGGAGCTACGAGCAGTACTTC
TRBD2 TRBJ2-7 TRBV6-1 CASSETLGAGDAYEQYF TGTGCCAGCAGTGAAACCCTAGGAGCGGGGGACGCCTACGAGCAGTACTTC
NA TRBJ2-7 TRBV19 CASSPGVHEQYF TGTGCCAGTAGTCCAGGGGTCCACGAGCAGTACTTC
TRBD2 TRBJ2-2 TRBV5-6 CASSFPRGWGTINTGELFF TGTGCCAGCAGCTTTCCGCGGGGATGGGGGACTATAAACACCGGGGAGCTGTTTTTT
NA TRBJ2-5 TRBV9 CASSVGGEEETQYF TGTGCCAGCAGCGTAGGAGGGGAGGAGGAGACCCAGTACTTC
NA TRBJ1-2 TRBV14 CASSPNRNYGYTF TGTGCCAGCAGCCCCAACAGAAACTATGGCTACACCTTC
TRBD1 TRBJ2-1 TRBV6-1 CASSGPQGVMYNEQFF TGTGCCAGCAGTGGACCTCAGGGGGTTATGTACAATGAGCAGTTCTTC
NA TRBJ2-7 TRBV18 CASSPRGSSYEQYF TGTGCCAGCTCACCGAGGGGGAGCTCCTACGAGCAGTACTTC
NA TRBJ2-3 TRBV29-1 CSVEQPRDTDTQYF TGCAGCGTTGAGCAACCCAGGGACACAGATACGCAGTATTTT
NA TRBJ1-2 TRBV5-1 CASSLATGFGSYGYTF TGCGCCAGCAGCTTGGCCACAGGGTTCGGAAGCTATGGCTACACCTTC
TRBD1 TRBJ2-7 TRBV14 CASGRQGSSYEQYF TGTGCCAGCGGTCGACAGGGAAGCTCCTACGAGCAGTACTTC
NA TRBJ2-7 TRBV7-2 CASSSRANYEQYF TGTGCCAGCAGCTCACGAGCCAACTACGAGCAGTACTTC
TRBD2 TRBJ2-5 TRBV18 CASSPQLAGGSQETQYF TGTGCCAGCTCACCACAACTAGCGGGAGGTTCCCAAGAGACCCAGTACTTC
TRBD2 TRBJ2-1 TRBV6-6 CASSRTLGGVNEQFF TGTGCCAGCAGTCGAACTCTGGGGGGGGTCAATGAGCAGTTCTTC
NA TRBJ2-1 TRBV5-1 CASSLLRGRSYNEQFF TGCGCCAGCAGCTTGTTACGGGGTCGCTCCTACAATGAGCAGTTCTTC
NA TRBJ2-1 TRBV18 CASSPRDAGRSYNEQFF TGTGCCAGCTCACCACGAGATGCGGGCCGCTCCTACAATGAGCAGTTCTTC
NA TRBJ1-1 TRBV19 CASSIRTDYLEAFF TGTGCCAGTAGTATAAGGACAGATTACCTTGAAGCTTTCTTT
NA TRBJ2-3 TRBV11-3 CASSPKRGYLSADTQYF TGTGCCAGCAGCCCCAAACGGGGTTACCTTTCAGCGGATACGCAGTATTTT
NA TRBJ1-1 TRBV7-2 CASSLSGPGVSNTEAFF TGTGCCAGCAGCTTAAGTGGGCCAGGGGTTTCGAACACTGAAGCTTTCTTT
NA TRBJ2-7 TRBV4-3 CASSQGRTYEQYF TGCGCCAGCAGCCAAGGGAGGACCTACGAGCAGTACTTC
NA TRBJ2-7 TRBV7-9 CASSGNDYEQYF TGTGCCAGCAGCGGCAATGACTACGAGCAGTACTTC
NA TRBJ2-7 TRBV11-1 CASSFIGYEQYF TGTGCCAGCAGCTTTATCGGTTACGAGCAGTACTTC
TRBD1 TRBJ2-7 TRBV6-5 CASSRTGVSYEQYF TGTGCCAGCAGTCGGACAGGAGTCTCCTACGAGCAGTACTTC
NA TRBJ2-3 TRBV6-1 CASSPGGPQYF TGTGCCAGCAGCCCCGGGGGGCCGCAGTATTTT
TRBD2 TRBJ2-2 TRBV19 CASRRPLAGVGNTGELFF TGTGCCAGTAGGCGCCCCCTAGCGGGAGTTGGGAACACCGGGGAGCTGTTTTTT
TRBD1 TRBJ2-6 TRBV7-3 CATSQGAGSGANVLTF TGTGCCACCTCACAGGGGGCTGGCTCCGGGGCCAACGTCCTGACTTTC
NA TRBJ2-3 TRBV7-7 CASSPGSSTDTQYF TGTGCCAGCAGCCCAGGGTCTAGCACAGATACGCAGTATTTT
NA TRBJ2-3 TRBV29-1 CSVGRGWGRSDTQYF TGCAGCGTTGGTAGGGGATGGGGGCGATCGGATACGCAGTATTTT
TRBD1 TRBJ1-5 TRBV7-8 CASSPPGQGQGQGPQHF TGTGCCAGCAGCCCCCCGGGACAGGGCCAGGGCCAAGGTCCCCAGCATTTT
NA TRBJ2-7 TRBV5-1 CASRPGMTSYEQYF TGCGCCAGCCGCCCAGGTATGACGTCCTACGAGCAGTACTTC
NA TRBJ1-3 TRBV6-5 CASRYAGVGNTIYF TGTGCCAGCAGATACGCAGGGGTTGGAAACACCATATATTTT
NA TRBJ2-2 TRBV11-3 CASSYSTQTGELFF TGTGCCAGCAGCTACAGCACCCAAACCGGGGAGCTGTTTTTT
NA TRBJ2-1 TRBV29-1 CSVDPLGREQFF TGCAGCGTTGACCCCCTAGGCCGGGAGCAGTTCTTC
NA TRBJ2-3 TRBV27 CASSRQDTDTQYF TGTGCCAGCAGTCGACAGGACACAGATACGCAGTATTTT
TRBD1 TRBJ2-1 TRBV6-5 CASRSDRGPYNEQFF TGTGCCAGCAGGTCGGACAGGGGTCCCTACAATGAGCAGTTCTTC
TRBD2 TRBJ2-1 TRBV5-4 CASSLAGVAYNEQFF TGTGCCAGCAGCCTAGCGGGAGTCGCCTACAATGAGCAGTTCTTC
NA TRBJ1-1 TRBV4-1 CASSQGYFRTEAFF TGCGCCAGCAGCCAGGGTTATTTCAGGACTGAAGCTTTCTTT
NA TRBJ2-1 TRBV4-1 CASSRSGLVASYNEQFF TGCGCCAGCAGCCGAAGCGGCCTGGTGGCCTCCTACAATGAGCAGTTCTTC
NA TRBJ2-1 TRBV2 CASSEALRGLAFF TGTGCCAGCAGTGAAGCGCTTCGGGGGTTGGCGTTCTTC
TRBD2 TRBJ2-7 TRBV6-1 CASITREGPREQYF TGTGCCAGCATCACGAGGGAGGGCCCTCGGGAGCAGTACTTC
NA TRBJ1-5 TRBV4-1 CASSQELQAGQPQHF TGCGCCAGCAGCCAAGAACTCCAGGCGGGTCAGCCCCAGCATTTT
NA TRBJ1-5 TRBV5-5 CASSLRGTDQPQHF TGTGCCAGCAGCTTACGGGGAACGGATCAGCCCCAGCATTTT
NA TRBJ2-1 TRBV6-5 CASSWTAGTVPNEQFF TGTGCCAGCAGTTGGACGGCGGGGACCGTCCCCAATGAGCAGTTCTTC
TRBD1 TRBJ2-4 TRBV6-4 CASSQTGAKNIQYF TGTGCCAGCAGCCAGACAGGGGCCAAAAACATTCAGTACTTC
NA TRBJ2-1 TRBV19 CASRGTPNNEQFF TGTGCCAGTAGGGGGACTCCGAACAATGAGCAGTTCTTC
NA TRBJ1-2 TRBV4-2 CASSRQEGYTF TGTGCCAGCAGCCGACAGGAGGGCTACACCTTC
NA TRBJ1-1 TRBV6-5 CASSSQGEVTEAFF TGTGCCAGCAGTTCACAGGGTGAGGTAACTGAAGCTTTCTTT
TRBD2 TRBJ2-2 TRBV11-2 CASSWGGANTGELFF TGTGCCAGCAGCTGGGGAGGGGCGAACACCGGGGAGCTGTTTTTT
TRBD2 TRBJ2-5 TRBV28 CASSLFPLGEREDREQYF TGTGCCAGCAGTTTATTCCCGTTGGGGGAGCGGGAGGATCGGGAGCAGTACTTC
NA TRBJ2-5 TRBV18 CASSPPGTRETQYF TGTGCCAGCTCACCTCCCGGGACACGGGAGACCCAGTACTTC
NA TRBJ1-5 TRBV5-6 CASSSSTLVAQPQHF TGTGCCAGCAGCTCGTCCACGTTGGTAGCTCAGCCCCAGCATTTT
NA TRBJ2-2 TRBV5-6 CASSLPGLSTGELFF TGTGCCAGCAGCTTACCAGGCCTTAGCACCGGGGAGCTGTTTTTT
TRBD2 TRBJ2-7 TRBV29-1 CSVERLAGYEQYF TGCAGCGTTGAAAGACTAGCGGGTTACGAGCAGTACTTC
NA TRBJ1-1 TRBV15 CATSSQTGMNTEAFF TGTGCCACCAGCAGCCAGACGGGAATGAACACTGAAGCTTTCTTT
TRBD1 TRBJ1-2 TRBV10-3 CAIRGTEGNYGYTF TGTGCCATCAGGGGGACAGAGGGGAACTATGGCTACACCTTC